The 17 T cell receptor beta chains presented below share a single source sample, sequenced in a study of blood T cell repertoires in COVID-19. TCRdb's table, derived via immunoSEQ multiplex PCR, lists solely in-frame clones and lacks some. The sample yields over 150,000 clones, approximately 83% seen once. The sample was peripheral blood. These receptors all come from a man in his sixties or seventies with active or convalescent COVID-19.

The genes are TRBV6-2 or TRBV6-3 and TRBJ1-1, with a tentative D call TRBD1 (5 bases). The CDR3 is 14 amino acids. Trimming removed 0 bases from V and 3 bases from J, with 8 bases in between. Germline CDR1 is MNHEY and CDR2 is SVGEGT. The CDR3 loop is CASSYSGGYTEAFF. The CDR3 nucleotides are TGTGCCAGCAGTTACTCCGGGGGGTACACTGAAGCTTTCTTT.

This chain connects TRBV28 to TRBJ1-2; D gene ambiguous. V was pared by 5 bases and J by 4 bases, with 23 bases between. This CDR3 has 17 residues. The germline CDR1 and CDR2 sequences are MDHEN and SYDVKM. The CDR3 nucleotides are TGTGCCAGCAGTCTACAGAGCACCCCAGGTTTGATCTATGGCTACACCTTC. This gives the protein CASSLQSTPGLIYGYTF.

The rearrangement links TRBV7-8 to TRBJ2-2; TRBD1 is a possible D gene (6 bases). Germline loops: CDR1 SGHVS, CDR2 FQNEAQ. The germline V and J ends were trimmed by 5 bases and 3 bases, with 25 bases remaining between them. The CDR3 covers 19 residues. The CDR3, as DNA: TGTGCCAGCAGCCCGTTCCGGACAGCTTTCTCGAGCGACACCGGGGAGCTGTTTTTT. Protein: CASSPFRTAFSSDTGELFF. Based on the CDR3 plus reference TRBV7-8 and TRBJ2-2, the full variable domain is GAGVSQSPRYKVAKRGQDVALRCDPISGHVSLFWYQQALGQGPEFLTYFQNEAQLDKSGLPSDRFFAERPEGSVSTLKIQRTQQEDSAVYLCASSPFRTAFSSDTGELFFGEGSRLTVL.

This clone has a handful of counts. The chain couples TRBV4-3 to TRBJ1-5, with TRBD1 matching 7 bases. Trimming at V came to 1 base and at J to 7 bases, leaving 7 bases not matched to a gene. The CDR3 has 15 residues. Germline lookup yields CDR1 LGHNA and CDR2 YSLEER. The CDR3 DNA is TGCGCCAGCAGCCAAGCTCAGGGGGTAGGGCAGCCCCAGCATTTT. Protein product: CASSQAQGVGQPQHF.

This CDR3 is CASSMRQMNTEAFF. In DNA, the CDR3 is TGTGCCAGCAGTATGCGACAGATGAACACTGAAGCTTTCTTT. The V gene is TRBV27, the J gene TRBJ1-1, with D tentatively TRBD1 (5 bases). Germline-derived CDR1 and CDR2 are MNHEY and SMNVEV (reference sequence). There are 14 residues in the CDR3. The V gene lost 5 bases and the J gene lost 0 bases, with 10 bases spanning the gap.

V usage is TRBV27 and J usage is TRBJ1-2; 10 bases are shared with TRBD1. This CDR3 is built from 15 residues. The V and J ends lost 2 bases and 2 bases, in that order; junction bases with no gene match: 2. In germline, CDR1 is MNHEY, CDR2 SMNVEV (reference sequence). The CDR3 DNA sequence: TGTGCCAGCAGTTTAGGGACAGGGGTAAACTATGGCTACACCTTC. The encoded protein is CASSLGTGVNYGYTF.

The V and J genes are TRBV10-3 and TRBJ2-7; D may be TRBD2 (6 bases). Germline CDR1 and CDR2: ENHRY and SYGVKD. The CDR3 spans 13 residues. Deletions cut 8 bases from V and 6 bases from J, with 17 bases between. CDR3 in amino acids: CAIVDKGGGEQYF. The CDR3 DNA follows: TGTGCCATCGTCGACAAGGGAGGAGGCGAGCAGTACTTC.

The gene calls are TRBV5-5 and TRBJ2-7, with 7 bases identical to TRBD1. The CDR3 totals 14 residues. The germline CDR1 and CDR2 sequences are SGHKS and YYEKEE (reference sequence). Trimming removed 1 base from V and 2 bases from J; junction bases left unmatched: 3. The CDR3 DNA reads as TGTGCCAGCAGCTTGCTGGGACAGCCCTACGAGCAGTACTTC. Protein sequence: CASSLLGQPYEQYF.

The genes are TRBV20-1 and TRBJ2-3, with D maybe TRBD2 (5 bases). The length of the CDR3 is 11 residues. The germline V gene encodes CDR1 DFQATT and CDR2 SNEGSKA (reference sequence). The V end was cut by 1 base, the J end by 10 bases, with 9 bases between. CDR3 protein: CSARAGSPQYF. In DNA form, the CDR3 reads TGCAGTGCTAGAGCGGGGTCTCCGCAGTATTTT.

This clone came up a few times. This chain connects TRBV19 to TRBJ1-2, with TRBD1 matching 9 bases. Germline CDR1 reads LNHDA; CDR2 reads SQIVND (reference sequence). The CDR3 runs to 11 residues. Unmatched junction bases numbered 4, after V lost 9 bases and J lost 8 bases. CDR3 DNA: TGTGCCAGCGGACAGGGGTGGGGCTACACCTTC. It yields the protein CASGQGWGYTF.

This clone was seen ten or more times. CDR3 nucleotide sequence: TGTGCCAGTAGCCGCGACAGGCATACGCTCTCTGGGGCCAACGTCCTGACTTTC. Its translation is CASSRDRHTLSGANVLTF. The chain joins TRBV19 to TRBJ2-6, with TRBD1 as a possible D gene (6 bases). The ends were cut back, 6 bases at V and 0 bases at J, with 18 bases in the middle. Germline assignment: CDR1 LNHDA and CDR2 SQIVND (reference sequence). The CDR3 covers 18 residues.

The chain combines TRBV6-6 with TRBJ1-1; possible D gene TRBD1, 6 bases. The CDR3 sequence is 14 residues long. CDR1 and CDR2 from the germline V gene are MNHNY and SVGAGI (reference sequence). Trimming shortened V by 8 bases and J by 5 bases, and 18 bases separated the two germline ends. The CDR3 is CASRLGGRRTEAFF. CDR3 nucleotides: TGTGCCAGCCGCCTGGGGGGGCGTCGGACTGAAGCTTTCTTT.

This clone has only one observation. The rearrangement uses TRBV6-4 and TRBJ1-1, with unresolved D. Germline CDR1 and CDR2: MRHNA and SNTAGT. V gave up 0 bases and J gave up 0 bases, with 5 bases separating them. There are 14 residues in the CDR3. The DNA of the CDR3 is TGTGCCAGCAGTGACTCTGACATGAACACTGAAGCTTTCTTT. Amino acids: CASSDSDMNTEAFF.

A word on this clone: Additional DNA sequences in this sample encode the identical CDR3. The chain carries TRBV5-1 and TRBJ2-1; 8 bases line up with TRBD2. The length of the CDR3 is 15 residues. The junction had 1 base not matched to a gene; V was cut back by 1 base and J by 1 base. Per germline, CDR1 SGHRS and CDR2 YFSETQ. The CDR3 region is CASSLSGSSYNEQFF. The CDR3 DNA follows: TGCGCCAGCAGCTTGAGCGGGAGTTCCTACAATGAGCAGTTCTTC.

In nucleotides, the CDR3 is TGTGCCAGCAGCTTATCCCTTACTAACTATGGCTACACCTTC. Amino acids: CASSLSLTNYGYTF. The chain employs TRBV7-9 and TRBJ1-2; no reliable D call. The CDR3 consists of 14 residues. V lost 2 bases, J lost 0 bases, and 7 bases lay in between. Germline V lookup: CDR1 SEHNR, CDR2 FQNEAQ (reference sequence).

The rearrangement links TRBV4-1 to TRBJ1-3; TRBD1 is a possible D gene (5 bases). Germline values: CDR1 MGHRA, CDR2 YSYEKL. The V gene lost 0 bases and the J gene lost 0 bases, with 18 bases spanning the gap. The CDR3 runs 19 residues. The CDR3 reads CASSQERGRGGSSGNTIYF. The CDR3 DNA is TGCGCCAGCAGCCAAGAAAGGGGTAGAGGAGGGAGCTCTGGAAACACCATATATTTT.

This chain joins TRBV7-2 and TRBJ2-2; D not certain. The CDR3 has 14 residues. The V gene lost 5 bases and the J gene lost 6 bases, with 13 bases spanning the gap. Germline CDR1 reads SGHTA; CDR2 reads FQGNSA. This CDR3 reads CASSAVGDAGELFF. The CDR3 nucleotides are TGTGCCAGCAGCGCCGTCGGAGACGCCGGGGAGCTGTTTTTT.